The source of this T cell receptor beta chain is a study of T cell responses to AZD1222 COVID-19 vaccine. This clone appeared a single time. Its antigen is still unknown. Germline CDR1 is SGHDN and CDR2 is FVKESK. The CDR3 runs 14 residues. V shed 4 bases and J shed 5 bases, with 15 bases lying between them. Sequencing was performed with immunoSEQ multiplex PCR; in TCRdb, only in-frame clones are kept and a portion is missing. Of 210,000 or so clones listed, roughly 94% are singletons. Study outcomes and limitations: Spike-wide vaccine-associated CD4 TCRs dominated at 160-218 and 743-854. Seropositive AZD1222 recipients at baseline numbered only five or six. Most donors were white British and more were female, and clonal diversity was possibly underestimated.

The sample here was peripheral blood, taken 28 days after the second dose of the MenACWY control vaccine. The V gene is TRBV14, the J gene TRBJ2-7; weak D call: TRBD1 (7 bases). This receptor was identified in an adult who received the MenACWY meningococcal vaccine as a control. CDR3 amino acids: CASSLPGGWNEQYF. As DNA, the CDR3 is TGTGCCAGCAGCCTACCAGGGGGGTGGAACGAGCAGTACTTC.